Below are 6 T cell receptor beta chains sequenced from a single sample in a study of cytotoxic CD8 clonotypes in ibrutinib-treated CLL. TCRdb keeps only in-frame clones here, not all; method: immunoSEQ multiplex PCR. The table shows roughly 250,000 clones, with roughly 70% occurring only once. Sequencing was performed on PBMCs, taken after 24 months of ibrutinib treatment. The origin of the receptors is a human donor with chronic lymphocytic leukemia.

V is TRBV27 and J is TRBJ1-5; no firm D call. V shed 8 bases and J shed 0 bases, with 11 bases lying between them. The CDR3 covers 14 residues. Germline CDR1 MNHEY, CDR2 SMNVEV (reference sequence). CDR3: CASGLLRSNQPQHF. CDR3 bases: TGTGCCAGCGGACTTCTACGTAGCAATCAGCCCCAGCATTTT.

This rearrangement joins TRBV15 to TRBJ1-4; D gene uncertain. This CDR3 region has 13 residues. The V gene lost 1 base and the J gene lost 6 bases, with 6 bases spanning the gap. CDR1 is LNHNV, CDR2 YYDKDF, per germline (reference sequence). As DNA, the CDR3 is TGTGCCACCAGCAGAGCCCATGATGAAAAACTGTTTTTT. It codes for CATSRAHDEKLFF.

This clone was recorded once. The chain links TRBV29-1 to TRBJ1-4, with D unclear. With 7 bases removed from V and 7 bases from J, the gap between germline ends came to 13 bases. The CDR3 spans 12 residues. The V gene's germline CDR1 is SQVTM and CDR2 ANQGSEA. The CDR3 coding sequence is TGCAGCGCGGGAGAAGGTGGTGAAAAACTGTTTTTT. This translates into CSAGEGGEKLFF. Full variable domain (remainder filled in from reference TRBV29-1 and TRBJ1-4): SAVISQKPSRDICQRGTSLTIQCQVDSQVTMMFWYRQQPGQSLTLIATANQGSEATYESGFVIDKFPISRPNLTFSTLTVSNMSPEDSSIYLCSAGEGGEKLFFGSGTQLSVL.

The J gene is TRBJ1-2, the V gene TRBV6-5, with unresolved D. Trimming took 2 bases from V and 0 from J, leaving 10 bases between them. Germline lookup yields CDR1 MNHEY and CDR2 SVGAGI. The CDR3 consists of 15 residues. In DNA, the CDR3 is TGTGCCAGCAGTTACGGCACCTCCACTAACTATGGCTACACCTTC. It encodes CASSYGTSTNYGYTF.

V is TRBV7-3 and J is TRBJ2-1; D is unresolved. CDR3 length: 13 amino acids. The V and J ends lost 5 bases and 5 bases respectively, with 10 bases between them. Germline V gene data show CDR1 as SGHTA and CDR2 as FQGTGA. DNA of the CDR3: TGTGCCAGCAGCCTATACATCGACAATGAGCAGTTCTTC. Translating gives CASSLYIDNEQFF.

The chain has TRBV27 and TRBJ2-7, with D unresolved. Germline V gives CDR1 MNHEY, CDR2 SMNVEV (reference sequence). The CDR3 has 15 residues. V shed 3 bases and J shed 0 bases, with 12 bases lying between them. The CDR3 sequence: CASSFAEPFSYEQYF. The CDR3, as DNA: TGTGCCAGCAGTTTCGCGGAACCCTTCTCCTACGAGCAGTACTTC.